These 10 T cell receptor beta chains were sequenced from one sample in a study of T-cell memory formation after mild COVID-19. TCRdb passed the 5' RACE reads through MiXCR, listing each CDR3 protein once. The table has 110,000 to 150,000 distinct CDR3 sequences, roughly a quarter seen once. The sample taken for sequencing was PBMCs or a T cell subset sorted from them (not recorded which). These receptors were collected from an adult woman who had mild COVID-19 (a few samples of this study predate the infection). Cell type and time point are not known.

V gene TRBV7-2 combines with J gene TRBJ1-1, with a weak D call TRBD1 (6 bases). Trimming left V 6 bases short and J 4 bases short, with 12 bases between. In germline, CDR1 is SGHTA, CDR2 FQGNSA. This CDR3 region has 13 residues. CDR3: CASRLSGVTEAFF. The CDR3 DNA follows: TGTGCCAGCAGGTTATCAGGGGTCACTGAAGCTTTCTTT.

This clonotype occurred a few times. The gene calls are TRBV7-9 and TRBJ2-3; tentatively, D is TRBD2 (6 bases). The CDR3 covers 15 residues. Germline V CDR1 and CDR2: SEHNR, FQNEAQ (reference sequence). V was shortened by 4 bases and J by 3 bases, with 14 bases between the two germline ends. The CDR3 protein is CASSSIRGKTDTQYF. The CDR3 DNA follows: TGTGCCAGCAGCTCAATACGGGGGAAGACAGATACGCAGTATTTT.

This clonotype has a handful of counts. The rearrangement links TRBV9 to TRBJ2-7, with D tentatively TRBD1 (6 bases). V was clipped by 0 bases and J by 2 bases, with 12 bases between them. CDR3 length: 15 residues. From germline, CDR1 is SGDLS and CDR2 YYNGEE. CDR3 residues: CASSVGGHGAYEQYF. CDR3 DNA sequence: TGTGCCAGCAGCGTAGGGGGACATGGGGCCTACGAGCAGTACTTC.

A few counts support this clonotype. The J gene is TRBJ2-3, the V gene TRBV4-3; tentative D call: TRBD2 (7 bases). The V end lost 0 bases, the J end lost 3 bases, and 13 bases lay between the germline ends. This CDR3 is 16 amino acids long. Germline CDR1 LGHNA, CDR2 YSLEER. CDR3 protein: CASSQDRGGGTDTQYF. The CDR3 DNA reads as TGCGCCAGCAGCCAAGATAGGGGGGGAGGAACAGATACGCAGTATTTT.

The sample holds a few counts of this clonotype. The V and J genes are TRBV9 and TRBJ2-1; tentative D call: TRBD2 (5 bases). Germline-derived CDR1 and CDR2 are SGDLS and YYNGEE. CDR3 length: 15 residues. The V end was cut by 0 bases, the J end by 2 bases, with 9 bases between. CDR3 loop: CASSVAGLPYNEQFF. The CDR3 coding sequence is TGTGCCAGCAGCGTAGCAGGACTTCCCTACAATGAGCAGTTCTTC.

The sample holds a few counts of this clonotype. The chain recombines TRBV15 with TRBJ1-1; D is unresolved. This CDR3 is 13 amino acids long. The V and J ends lost 0 bases and 1 base respectively, with 3 bases between them. Germline V gene data show CDR1 as LNHNV and CDR2 as YYDKDF (reference sequence). The CDR3 sequence is CATSREENTEAFF. DNA for the CDR3: TGTGCCACCAGCAGAGAGGAGAACACTGAAGCTTTCTTT.

This chain connects TRBV9 to TRBJ2-7; 8 positions match TRBD2. This CDR3 has 14 amino acids. Germline V lookup: CDR1 SGDLS, CDR2 YYNGEE. The V segment lost 0 bases and the J segment 4 bases; nucleotides outside the gene matches: 3. CDR3 protein: CASSVGAGAYEQYF. The CDR3 bases are TGTGCCAGCAGCGTAGGAGCGGGGGCATACGAGCAGTACTTC.

The chain is built from TRBV12-3 or TRBV12-4 and TRBJ2-1, with 14 bases identical to TRBD2. CDR3 size: 16 residues. With 6 bases clipped from V and 6 bases from J, the junction kept 7 bases outside the gene matches. As DNA, the CDR3 is TGTGCCAGCAGCCCGGGACTAGCGGGAGTGCGCAATGAGCAGTTCTTC. Residues: CASSPGLAGVRNEQFF.

The chain employs TRBV29-1 and TRBJ1-1; D not certain. V was shortened by 4 bases and J by 3 bases, with 6 bases between the two germline ends. This CDR3 spans 11 amino acids. The germline V gene encodes CDR1 SQVTM and CDR2 ANQGSEA. The CDR3 spells CSVVKDTEAFF. CDR3 nucleotides: TGCAGCGTTGTAAAGGACACTGAAGCTTTCTTT.

This clonotype was observed a handful of times. The V and J genes are TRBV28 and TRBJ1-4, with 10 nucleotides matching TRBD1. V trimming: 4 bases; J trimming: 5 bases; junction bases outside the gene matches: 7. In germline, CDR1 is MDHEN, CDR2 SYDVKM. There are 16 residues in the CDR3. The CDR3 nucleotides are TGTGCCAGCAGTTCGGGACAGGGGAACGCGAATGAAAAACTGTTTTTT. Protein sequence: CASSSGQGNANEKLFF.